The clone carrying this TCR beta chain has a single count. Germline values: CDR1 LNHDA, CDR2 SQIVND (reference sequence). CDR3 length equals 17 residues. V was pared by 8 bases and J by 0 bases, with 22 bases between. In the original analysis: Amplification of reference gene primers provided the estimated nucleated cell counts. Clones were sequenced by immunoSEQ multiplex PCR, and TCRdb holds only the in-frame ones, with some missing. Clonal size and the V and J genes are those of that table, whereas D and trimming came from the DNA. The profile shows 150,000 or so clones, approximately 92% of them singletons. The data originate from a study of blood T cell repertoires in COVID-19.

The chain joins TRBV19 to TRBJ1-1, with TRBD1 as a possible D gene (6 bases). Sequencing was performed on peripheral blood. The sequence came from a man between 25 and 39 years old with COVID-19, enrolled during active disease. This CDR3 is CASQTYPDSLMNTEAFF. Written as DNA, the CDR3 is TGTGCCAGTCAAACCTACCCGGACAGCCTCATGAACACTGAAGCTTTCTTT.